This TCR beta chain was retrieved from a study of cytotoxic CD8 clonotypes in ibrutinib-treated CLL. TCRdb's table, derived via immunoSEQ multiplex PCR, lists solely in-frame clones and lacks some. Counted here are tens of thousands of clones, 57% occurring once; the ten biggest clones make up 14% to 15%. J lost 3 bases, V lost 5 bases, and 11 bases had no gene match. From germline, CDR1 is MDHEN and CDR2 SYDVKM. This CDR3 spans 17 amino acids. General study results and limits: Clonality climbed at ibrutinib response, then dropped toward baseline at progression. There were differences in sampling times between sustained-remission and progressing patients.

This clone was picked up a small number of times. Its antigen remains unknown. Investigators sourced around 1.9 micrograms of genomic DNA from cryopreserved PBMCs for TCR beta libraries. Here the sequenced sample was PBMCs, taken after 12 months of ibrutinib treatment. The chain employs TRBV28 and TRBJ2-7; 12 nucleotides match TRBD2. The sequence was collected from a human donor with chronic lymphocytic leukemia. This CDR3 is CASSRRLAGVSLYEQYF. CDR3 in DNA: TGTGCCAGCAGTCGAAGACTAGCGGGAGTTTCTCTCTACGAGCAGTACTTC.